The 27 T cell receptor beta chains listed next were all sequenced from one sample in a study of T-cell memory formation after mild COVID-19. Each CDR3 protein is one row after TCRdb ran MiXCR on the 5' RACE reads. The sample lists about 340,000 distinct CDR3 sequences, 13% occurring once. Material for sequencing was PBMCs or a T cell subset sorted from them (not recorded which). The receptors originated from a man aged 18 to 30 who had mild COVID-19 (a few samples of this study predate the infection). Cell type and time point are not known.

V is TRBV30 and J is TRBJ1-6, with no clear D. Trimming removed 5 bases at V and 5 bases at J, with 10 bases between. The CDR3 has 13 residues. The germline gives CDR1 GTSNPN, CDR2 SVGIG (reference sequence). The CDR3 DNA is TGTGCCTGGGCGAGTAGCGATAATTCACCCCTCCACTTT. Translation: CAWASSDNSPLHF. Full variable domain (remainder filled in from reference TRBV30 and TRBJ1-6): SQTIHQWPATLVQPVGSPLSLECTVEGTSNPNLYWYRQAAGRGLQLLFYSVGIGQISSEVPQNLSASRPQDRQFILSSKKLLLSDSGFYLCAWASSDNSPLHFGNGTRLTVT.

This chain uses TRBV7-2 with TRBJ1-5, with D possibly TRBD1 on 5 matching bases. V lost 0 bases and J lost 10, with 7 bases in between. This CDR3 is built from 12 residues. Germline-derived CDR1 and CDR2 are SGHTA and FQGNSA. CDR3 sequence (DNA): TGTGCCAGCAGCTTAGCTGGGGGACCCCAGCATTTT. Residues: CASSLAGGPQHF.

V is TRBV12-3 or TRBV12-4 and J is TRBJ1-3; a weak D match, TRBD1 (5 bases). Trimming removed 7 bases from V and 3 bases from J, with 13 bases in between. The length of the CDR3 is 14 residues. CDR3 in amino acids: CASKEGDLGNTIYF. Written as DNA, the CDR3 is TGTGCCAGCAAGGAAGGGGATCTTGGAAACACCATATATTTT.

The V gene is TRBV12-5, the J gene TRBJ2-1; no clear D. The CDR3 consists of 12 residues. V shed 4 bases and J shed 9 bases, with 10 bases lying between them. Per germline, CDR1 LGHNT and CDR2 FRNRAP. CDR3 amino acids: CASGSAVGEQFF. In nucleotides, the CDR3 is TGTGCTAGTGGTTCCGCGGTGGGTGAGCAGTTCTTC.

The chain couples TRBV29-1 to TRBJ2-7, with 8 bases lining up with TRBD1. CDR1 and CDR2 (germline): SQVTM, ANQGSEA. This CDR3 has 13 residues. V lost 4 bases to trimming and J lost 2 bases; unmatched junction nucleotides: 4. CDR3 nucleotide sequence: TGCAGCGTTGGGACAGGGAGAACCTACGAGCAGTACTTC. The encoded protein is CSVGTGRTYEQYF.

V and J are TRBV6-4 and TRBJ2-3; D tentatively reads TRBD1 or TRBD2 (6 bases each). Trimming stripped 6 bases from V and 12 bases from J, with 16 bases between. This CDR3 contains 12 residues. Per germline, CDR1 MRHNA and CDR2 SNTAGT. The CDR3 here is CASSNLGGRQYF. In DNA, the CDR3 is TGTGCCAGCAGCAACCTGGGGGGCCGCCAGTATTTT.

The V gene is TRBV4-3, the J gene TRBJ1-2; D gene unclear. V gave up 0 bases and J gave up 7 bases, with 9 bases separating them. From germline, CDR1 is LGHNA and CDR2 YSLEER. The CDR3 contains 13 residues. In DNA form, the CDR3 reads TGCGCCAGCAGCCAAGAGTCCTGGGGTGGCTACACCTTC. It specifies CASSQESWGGYTF.

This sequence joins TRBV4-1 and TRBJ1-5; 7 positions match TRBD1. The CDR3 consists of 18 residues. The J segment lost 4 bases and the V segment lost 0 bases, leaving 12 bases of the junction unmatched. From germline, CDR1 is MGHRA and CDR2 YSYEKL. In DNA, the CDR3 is TGCGCCAGCAGCCAAGAAATCGGCAGGGGGGAGCGTAATCAGCCCCAGCATTTT. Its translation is CASSQEIGRGERNQPQHF.

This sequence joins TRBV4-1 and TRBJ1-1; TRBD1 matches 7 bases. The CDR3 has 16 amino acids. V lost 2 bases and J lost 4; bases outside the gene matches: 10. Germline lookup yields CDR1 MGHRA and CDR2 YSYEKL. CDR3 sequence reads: CASSQPGRGSFTEAFF. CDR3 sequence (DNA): TGCGCCAGCAGCCAACCCGGCAGGGGGTCTTTCACTGAAGCTTTCTTT.

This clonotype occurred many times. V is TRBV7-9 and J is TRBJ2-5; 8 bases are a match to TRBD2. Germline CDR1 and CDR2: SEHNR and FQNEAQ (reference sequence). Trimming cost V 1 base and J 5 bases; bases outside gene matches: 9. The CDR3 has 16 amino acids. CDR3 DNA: TGTGCCAGCAGCTTAGGACCGGGACTAGAGGGGGAGACCCAGTACTTC. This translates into CASSLGPGLEGETQYF. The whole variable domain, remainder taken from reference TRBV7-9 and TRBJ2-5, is DTGVSQNPRHKITKRGQNVTFRCDPISEHNRLYWYRQTLGQGPEFLTYFQNEAQLEKSRLLSDRFSAERPKGSFSTLEIQRTEQGDSAMYLCASSLGPGLEGETQYFGPGTRLLVL.

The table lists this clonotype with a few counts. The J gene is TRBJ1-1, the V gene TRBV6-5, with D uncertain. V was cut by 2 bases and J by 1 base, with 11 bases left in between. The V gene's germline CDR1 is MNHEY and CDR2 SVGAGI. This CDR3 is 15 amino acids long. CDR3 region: CASSYVRAQNTEAFF. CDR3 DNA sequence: TGTGCCAGCAGTTACGTGCGGGCACAGAACACTGAAGCTTTCTTT.

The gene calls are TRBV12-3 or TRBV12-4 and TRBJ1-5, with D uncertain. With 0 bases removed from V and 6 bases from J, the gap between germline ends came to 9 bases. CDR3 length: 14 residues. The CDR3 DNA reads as TGTGCCAGCAGTTTAGCTAGCGGACGTCAGCCCCAGCATTTT. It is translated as CASSLASGRQPQHF.

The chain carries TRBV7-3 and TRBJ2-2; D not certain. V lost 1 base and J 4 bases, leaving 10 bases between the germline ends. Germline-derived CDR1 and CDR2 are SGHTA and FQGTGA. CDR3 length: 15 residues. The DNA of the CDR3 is TGTGCCAGCAGCTTAATGGCATCCCCCACCGGGGAGCTGTTTTTT. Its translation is CASSLMASPTGELFF.

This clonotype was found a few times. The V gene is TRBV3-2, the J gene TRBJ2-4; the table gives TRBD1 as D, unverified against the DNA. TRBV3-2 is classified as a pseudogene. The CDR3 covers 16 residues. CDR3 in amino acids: CASSPGQGLAKNIQYF. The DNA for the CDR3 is TGTGCCAGCAGCCCAGGACAGGGCCTAGCCAAAAACATTCAGTACTTC.

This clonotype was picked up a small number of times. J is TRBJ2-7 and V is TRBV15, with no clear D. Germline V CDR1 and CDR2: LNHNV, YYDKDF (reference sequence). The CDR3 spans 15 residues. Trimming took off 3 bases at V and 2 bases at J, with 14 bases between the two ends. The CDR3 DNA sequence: TGTGCCACCAGCAGTGGTCTCGGTAGGGCCTACGAGCAGTACGTC. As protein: CATSSGLGRAYEQYV.

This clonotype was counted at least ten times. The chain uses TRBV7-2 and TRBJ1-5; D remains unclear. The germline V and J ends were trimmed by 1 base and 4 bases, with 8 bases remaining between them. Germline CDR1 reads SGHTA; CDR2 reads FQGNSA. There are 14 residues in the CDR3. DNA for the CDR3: TGTGCCAGCAGCTTAGGATTTGGAAATCAGCCCCAGCATTTT. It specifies CASSLGFGNQPQHF.

CDR3 sequence: CASSSGLAGDGTGELFF. CDR3 DNA: TGTGCCAGCAGTTCCGGACTAGCGGGGGATGGTACCGGGGAGCTGTTTTTT. The rearrangement joins TRBV11-2 to TRBJ2-2; 13 bases are shared with TRBD2. Germline CDR1 and CDR2: SGHAT and FQNNGV. This CDR3 has 17 residues. The V gene end was trimmed by 6 bases and the J gene end by 5 bases; junction bases not matched to a gene: 9.

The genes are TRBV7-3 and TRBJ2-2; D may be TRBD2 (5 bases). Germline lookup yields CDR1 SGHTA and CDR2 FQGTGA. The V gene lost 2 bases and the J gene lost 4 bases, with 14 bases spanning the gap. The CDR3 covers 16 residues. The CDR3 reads CASSLEARGSTGELFF. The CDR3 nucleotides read TGTGCCAGCAGCTTAGAGGCCCGTGGGAGCACCGGGGAGCTGTTTTTT.

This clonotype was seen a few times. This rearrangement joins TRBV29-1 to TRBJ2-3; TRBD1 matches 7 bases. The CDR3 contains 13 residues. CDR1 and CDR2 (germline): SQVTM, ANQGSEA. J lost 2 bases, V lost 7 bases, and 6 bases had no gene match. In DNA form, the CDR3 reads TGCAGCGGGAACAGGGGTCTCACAGATACGCAGTATTTT. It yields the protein CSGNRGLTDTQYF.

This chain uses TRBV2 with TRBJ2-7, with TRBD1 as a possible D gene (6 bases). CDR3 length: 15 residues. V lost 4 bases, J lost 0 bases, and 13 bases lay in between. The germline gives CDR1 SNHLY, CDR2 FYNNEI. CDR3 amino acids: CASSARTVSSYEQYV. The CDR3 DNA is TGTGCCAGCAGTGCGCGGACAGTAAGCTCCTACGAGCAGTACGTC.

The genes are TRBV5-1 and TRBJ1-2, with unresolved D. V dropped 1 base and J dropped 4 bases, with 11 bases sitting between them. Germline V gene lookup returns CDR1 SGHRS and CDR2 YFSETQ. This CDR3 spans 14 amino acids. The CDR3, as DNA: TGCGCCAGCAGCTTGATGGACGAAAGCTATGGCTACACCTTC. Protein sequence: CASSLMDESYGYTF.

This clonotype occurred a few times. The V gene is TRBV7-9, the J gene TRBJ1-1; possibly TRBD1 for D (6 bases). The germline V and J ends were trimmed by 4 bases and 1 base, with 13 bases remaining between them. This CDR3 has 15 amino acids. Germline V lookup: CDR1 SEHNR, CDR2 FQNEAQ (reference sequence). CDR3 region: CASSSTGFQNTEAFF. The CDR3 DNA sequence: TGTGCCAGCAGCTCCACAGGGTTCCAGAACACTGAAGCTTTCTTT. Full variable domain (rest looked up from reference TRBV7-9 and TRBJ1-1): DTGVSQNPRHKITKRGQNVTFRCDPISEHNRLYWYRQTLGQGPEFLTYFQNEAQLEKSRLLSDRFSAERPKGSFSTLEIQRTEQGDSAMYLCASSSTGFQNTEAFFGQGTRLTVV.

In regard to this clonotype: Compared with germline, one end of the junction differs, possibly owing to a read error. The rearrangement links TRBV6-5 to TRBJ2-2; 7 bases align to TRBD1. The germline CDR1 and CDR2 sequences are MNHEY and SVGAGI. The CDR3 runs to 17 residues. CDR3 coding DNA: TGTGCCAGCAGTACCCGGGACAGACTCTCCTACACCGTGGAGCTGTTTTTT. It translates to CASSTRDRLSYTVELFF.

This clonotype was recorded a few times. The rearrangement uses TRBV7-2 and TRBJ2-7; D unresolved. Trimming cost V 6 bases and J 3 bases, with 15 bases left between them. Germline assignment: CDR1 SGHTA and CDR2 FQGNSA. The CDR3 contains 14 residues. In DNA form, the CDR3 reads TGTGCCAGCAGTTATCCCGGGCACGACTACGAGCAGTACTTC. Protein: CASSYPGHDYEQYF.

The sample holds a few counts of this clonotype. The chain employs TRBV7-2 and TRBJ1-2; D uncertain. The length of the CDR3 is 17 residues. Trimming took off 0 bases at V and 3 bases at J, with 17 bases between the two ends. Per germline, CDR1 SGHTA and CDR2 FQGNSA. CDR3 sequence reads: CASSLAAGRGGDYGYTF. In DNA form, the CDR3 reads TGTGCCAGCAGCTTAGCCGCGGGCCGGGGAGGCGACTATGGCTACACCTTC.

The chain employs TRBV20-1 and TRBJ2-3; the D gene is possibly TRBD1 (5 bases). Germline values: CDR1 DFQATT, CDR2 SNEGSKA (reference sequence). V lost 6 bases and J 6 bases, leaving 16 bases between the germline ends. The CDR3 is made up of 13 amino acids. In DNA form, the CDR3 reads TGCAGTGCACTCGACAGTCAAGCGGATACGCAGTATTTT. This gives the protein CSALDSQADTQYF.

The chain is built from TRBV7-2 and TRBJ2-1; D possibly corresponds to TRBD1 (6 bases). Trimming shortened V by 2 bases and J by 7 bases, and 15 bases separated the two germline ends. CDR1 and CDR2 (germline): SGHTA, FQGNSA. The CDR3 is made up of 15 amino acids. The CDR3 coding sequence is TGTGCCAGCAGCTTATACGGTACAGGGAATAATGAGCAGTTCTTC. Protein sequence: CASSLYGTGNNEQFF.